This TCR beta chain was sequenced during a study of response to subunit inactivated influenza vaccine. CDR3 length equals 14 residues. Germline values: CDR1 SGHDN, CDR2 FVKESK. Trimming stripped 1 base from V and 3 bases from J, with 8 bases between. This clonotype was detected once. Its antigen is unknown. TCRdb re-called the RT-PCR reads with MiXCR, one entry per CDR3 protein. This sample yields 560,000 or so distinct CDR3 sequences, of which less than 8% are seen a single time; over 10% belongs to the top ten. Whole-study findings and limits: Authors suggested each seasonal flu vaccination may recruit only limited numbers of new T cells.

The receptor's source is a man between 50 and 75 years old who received an inactivated influenza vaccine. This specimen consisted of PBMCs from blood, obtained about 24 months after vaccination. The genes are TRBV14 and TRBJ2-3; D is uncertain. The CDR3 nucleotides read TGTGCCAGCAGCCAAGGCTTGGGAACAGATACGCAGTATTTT. It translates to CASSQGLGTDTQYF.